Shown below are 11 T cell receptor beta chains from a single sample sequenced in a study of blood T cell repertoires in COVID-19. Clones were sequenced by immunoSEQ multiplex PCR, and TCRdb holds only the in-frame ones, with some missing. The table shows roughly 120,000 clones, with around 90% occurring only once. The source material was peripheral blood. The receptors were gathered from a human donor in a cohort sampled during active COVID-19.

CDR3 bases: TGCAGTGCTAGTGCTAGGACTAGCGGGAGGGCCTTTGTCTCCTACAATGAGCAGTTCTTC. Residues: CSASARTSGRAFVSYNEQFF. The chain joins TRBV20-1 to TRBJ2-1; 15 nucleotides agree with TRBD2. After removal of 3 bases from V and 0 bases from J, the junction contained 12 bases not matched to a gene. The CDR3 has 20 residues. Per the germline V gene, CDR1 is DFQATT and CDR2 is SNEGSKA (reference sequence).

The chain recombines TRBV6-6 with TRBJ2-3; D is ambiguous. Trimming pared 5 bases from V and 0 bases from J, leaving 15 bases between. The length of the CDR3 is 16 residues. The germline V gene has CDR1 MNHNY and CDR2 SVGAGI (reference sequence). The CDR3 nucleotides read TGTGCCAGCAGTCTCCACGGCGAGACTAGCACAGATACGCAGTATTTT. This sequence encodes CASSLHGETSTDTQYF.

The V and J genes are TRBV6-5 and TRBJ1-2, with TRBD1 matching over 8 bases. V gave up 7 bases and J gave up 4 bases; unmatched junction bases: 8. CDR3 length: 14 residues. CDR1 MNHEY and CDR2 SVGAGI come from the germline V gene. This CDR3 reads CASTQGGTPYGYTF. The CDR3 DNA reads as TGTGCCAGCACACAGGGGGGCACCCCCTATGGCTACACCTTC.

This chain uses TRBV18 with TRBJ2-1; no definite D call. V gave up 3 bases and J gave up 7 bases, with 7 bases separating them. This CDR3 spans 12 amino acids. Germline V gene lookup returns CDR1 KGHSH and CDR2 LQKENI. The CDR3 loop is CASSPLENEQFF. The CDR3 DNA reads TGTGCCAGCTCACCCCTAGAAAATGAGCAGTTCTTC. Filled out from reference TRBV18 and TRBJ2-1, the complete variable domain reads NAGVMQNPRHLVRRRGQEARLRCSPMKGHSHVYWYRQLPEEGLKFMVYLQKENIIDESGMPKERFSAEFPKEGPSILRIQQVVRGDSAAYFCASSPLENEQFFGPGTRLTVL.

Remarks on this clone: This CDR3 is also generated by other DNA sequences in the sample. The chain uses TRBV19 and TRBJ2-7, with 11 bases that match TRBD2. Germline loops: CDR1 LNHDA, CDR2 SQIVND (reference sequence). Germline trimming cut 2 bases from V and 4 bases from J; bases unmatched to any gene: 1. The CDR3 extends over 14 amino acids. DNA of the CDR3: TGTGCCAGTAGTATAACTAGCGGGAGTTACGAGCAGTACTTC. It is translated as CASSITSGSYEQYF.

V gene TRBV24-1 combines with J gene TRBJ2-1; 7 positions agree with TRBD1. V was pared by 8 bases and J by 5 bases, with 8 bases of the junction left unmatched. The germline V gene encodes CDR1 KGHDR and CDR2 SFDVKD. This CDR3 comprises 14 residues. In nucleotides, the CDR3 is TGTGCCACCAAGTCTGACAGGGACCACAATGAGCAGTTCTTC. This gives the protein CATKSDRDHNEQFF.

The V call is TRBV5-4, the J call TRBJ2-7; 8 nucleotides align to TRBD1. Germline V gene lookup returns CDR1 SGHNT and CDR2 YYREEE (reference sequence). V shed 0 bases, J shed 1 base, and the junction held 9 bases outside the gene matches. The CDR3 runs to 17 residues. The CDR3 DNA is TGTGCCAGCAGCTTGGGTAACAGGGGGTCTCCATCCTACGAGCAGTACTTC. Amino acid sequence: CASSLGNRGSPSYEQYF.

The chain has TRBV7-9 and TRBJ1-6; D might be TRBD1 (6 bases). With 5 bases removed from V and 9 bases from J, the gap between germline ends came to 20 bases. This CDR3 spans 16 amino acids. The germline V gene has CDR1 SEHNR and CDR2 FQNEAQ (reference sequence). CDR3 in amino acids: CASSPVTTGIVSPLHF. As DNA, the CDR3 is TGTGCCAGCAGCCCCGTAACTACAGGGATTGTTTCACCCCTCCACTTT.

The chain combines TRBV28 with TRBJ1-2, with 10 bases identical to TRBD1. The length of the CDR3 is 13 residues. Trimming cost V 6 bases and J 7 bases; bases outside gene matches: 5. Germline V CDR1 and CDR2: MDHEN, SYDVKM. The DNA for the CDR3 is TGTGCCAGCAGGACAGGGGGCGCAAGTGGCTACACCTTC. It translates to CASRTGGASGYTF.

The chain has TRBV28 and TRBJ2-7; TRBD1 agrees at 9 bases. J was trimmed by 12 bases and V by 3 bases; bases with no gene match: 9. The CDR3 runs 13 residues. Germline CDR1 reads MDHEN; CDR2 reads SYDVKM. The CDR3 DNA reads TGTGCCAGCAGTTTGGCGGACAGGGGCATTCTGTACTTC. It translates to CASSLADRGILYF.

The sample holds one count of this clone. The rearrangement links TRBV19 to TRBJ1-3; D gene ambiguous. Trimming cost V 3 bases and J 0 bases, with 9 bases left between them. Germline V gene lookup returns CDR1 LNHDA and CDR2 SQIVND (reference sequence). The CDR3 runs to 15 residues. The CDR3 bases are TGTGCCAGTAGTATTAACAGCTTCTCTGGAAACACCATATATTTT. Translation: CASSINSFSGNTIYF.